This entry lists 27 T cell receptor beta chains sequenced from one sample in a study of blood T cell repertoires in COVID-19. Only in-frame clones appear in the TCRdb table, and some are missing; sequencing was by immunoSEQ multiplex PCR. The sample consists of under 300,000 clones, roughly 89% of them appearing once. The sample taken for sequencing was PBMCs or T cells enriched from blood (not recorded which). The receptors here all came from a man in his forties who had recovered from COVID-19.

J is TRBJ2-7 and V is TRBV19; D is ambiguous. Germline assignment: CDR1 LNHDA and CDR2 SQIVND (reference sequence). The CDR3 extends over 16 amino acids. Trimming stripped 2 bases from V and 2 bases from J, with 16 bases between. The CDR3 nucleotides are TGTGCCAGTAGTATAAAGGCAGACACTTTTCCCTACGAGCAGTACTTC. Residues: CASSIKADTFPYEQYF.

This rearrangement joins TRBV2 to TRBJ1-5; tentatively, D is TRBD1 (5 bases). The ends were cut back, 10 bases at V and 3 bases at J, with 13 bases in the middle. This CDR3 spans 13 amino acids. Germline CDR1 reads SNHLY; CDR2 reads FYNNEI. The CDR3 reads CATTDSHNQPQHF. The CDR3 coding sequence is TGTGCCACTACAGACAGCCACAATCAGCCCCAGCATTTT.

The V call is TRBV19, the J call TRBJ1-5, with a tentative D call TRBD1 (5 bases). The germline V gene has CDR1 LNHDA and CDR2 SQIVND (reference sequence). The CDR3 totals 16 residues. Trimming stripped 1 base from V and 0 bases from J, with 10 bases between. CDR3 region: CASSIGQRYSNQPQHF. In DNA, the CDR3 is TGTGCCAGTAGTATAGGACAGCGCTATAGCAATCAGCCCCAGCATTTT.

The gene calls are TRBV5-1 and TRBJ2-7; TRBD1 is a possible D gene (5 bases). CDR3 size: 14 residues. Germline CDR1 is SGHRS and CDR2 is YFSETQ. V was pared by 2 bases and J by 1 base, with 10 bases between. CDR3 DNA: TGCGCCAGCAGCTTCCCAGGGTTTTCCTACGAGCAGTACTTC. It is translated as CASSFPGFSYEQYF.

This sequence joins TRBV5-1 and TRBJ2-5, with TRBD1 identical over 9 bases. J was trimmed by 6 bases and V by 2 bases; bases with no gene match: 14. There are 17 residues in the CDR3. Germline V gene lookup returns CDR1 SGHRS and CDR2 YFSETQ. DNA for the CDR3: TGCGCCAGCAGCTTCCTCGCCCCTACAGGGGGCTTAAAGACCCAGTACTTC. Its translation is CASSFLAPTGGLKTQYF.

V is TRBV11-2 and J is TRBJ2-7, with D maybe TRBD2 (6 bases). V lost 5 bases and J lost 4, with 15 bases in between. CDR3 length equals 14 residues. Germline V CDR1 and CDR2: SGHAT, FQNNGV. CDR3 DNA sequence: TGTGCCAGCAGCATCACTAGCTTATTATACGAGCAGTACTTC. Protein product: CASSITSLLYEQYF.

The genes are TRBV27 and TRBJ1-2, with D tentatively TRBD1 (5 bases). This CDR3 has 14 residues. The germline V gene has CDR1 MNHEY and CDR2 SMNVEV (reference sequence). V dropped 6 bases and J dropped 4 bases, with 15 bases sitting between them. CDR3 DNA sequence: TGTGCCAGCAGACCTTCAGGGTCCTTCTATGGCTACACCTTC. The encoded protein is CASRPSGSFYGYTF.

The chain links TRBV13 to TRBJ2-7; D not resolved. Trimming took off 5 bases at V and 3 bases at J, with 11 bases between the two ends. This CDR3 has 13 amino acids. Germline V gene lookup returns CDR1 PRHDT and CDR2 FYEKMQ (reference sequence). CDR3 sequence: CASSQGANYEQYF. CDR3 nucleotide sequence: TGTGCCAGCAGCCAAGGAGCCAACTACGAGCAGTACTTC.

This rearrangement joins TRBV6-6 to TRBJ2-1, with a weak D call TRBD1 (5 bases). The CDR3 totals 16 residues. Between the trimmed V and J ends, which lost 1 base and 0 bases, there was a span of 10 bases. From germline, CDR1 is MNHNY and CDR2 SVGAGI (reference sequence). The CDR3 loop is CASSYLGASSYNEQFF. CDR3 bases: TGTGCCAGCAGTTACTTAGGGGCGAGCTCCTACAATGAGCAGTTCTTC.

The chain couples TRBV10-2 to TRBJ1-4; 8 bases match TRBD1. After removal of 8 bases from V and 1 base from J, the junction contained 12 bases not matched to a gene. CDR3 length: 17 residues. The germline gives CDR1 WSHSY, CDR2 SAAADI. CDR3 nucleotide sequence: TGCGCCAGCCAAGCCACAGGGGGAGGGAGAACTAATGAAAAACTGTTTTTT. This gives the protein CASQATGGGRTNEKLFF.

The chain recombines TRBV11-2 with TRBJ1-2; 9 bases are a match to TRBD1. From germline, CDR1 is SGHAT and CDR2 FQNNGV. With 4 bases clipped from V and 7 bases from J, the junction kept 7 bases outside the gene matches. This CDR3 region has 14 residues. The CDR3 coding sequence is TGTGCCAGCAGCTCCGGACAGGGGAAAGGTGGCTACACCTTC. Translating gives CASSSGQGKGGYTF.

The chain couples TRBV18 to TRBJ1-3; TRBD1 agrees at 11 bases. V shed 4 bases and J 2 bases; nucleotides not matched to a gene: 1. Germline CDR1 reads KGHSH; CDR2 reads LQKENI. This CDR3 is 15 amino acids long. This CDR3 is CASSQDRGPGNTIYF. The DNA for the CDR3 is TGTGCCAGCTCACAGGACAGGGGGCCTGGAAACACCATATATTTT.

This rearrangement joins TRBV7-2 to TRBJ2-5, with 8 bases that match TRBD2. V lost 4 bases and J lost 6; bases outside the gene matches: 10. Looked up from germline, CDR1 is SGHTA and CDR2 is FQGNSA. The CDR3 length is 15 residues. CDR3 amino acids: CASSSGGSGAKTQYF. As DNA, the CDR3 is TGTGCCAGCAGCTCCGGGGGTAGCGGGGCCAAGACCCAGTACTTC.

In its sample, this clone was seen a few times. V gene TRBV11-2 combines with J gene TRBJ2-7; 7 positions agree with TRBD1. Per germline, CDR1 SGHAT and CDR2 FQNNGV. There are 14 residues in the CDR3. J gave up 4 bases and V 1 base, and 4 bases lay outside the gene matches. The CDR3 reads CASSLGQGPYEQYF. The CDR3 DNA reads as TGTGCCAGCAGCTTAGGACAGGGACCATACGAGCAGTACTTC.

The V gene is TRBV7-8, the J gene TRBJ2-7; perhaps TRBD2 as D (6 bases). Germline V gene data show CDR1 as SGHVS and CDR2 as FQNEAQ. The CDR3 has 14 amino acids. V was pared by 4 bases and J by 2 bases, with 12 bases between. DNA for the CDR3: TGTGCCAGCAGCTCCCGGGGGAATACCTACGAGCAGTACTTC. Translating gives CASSSRGNTYEQYF.

The chain is built from TRBV7-9 and TRBJ1-2; D is undetermined. V was pared by 0 bases and J by 5 bases, with 13 bases between. Per the germline V gene, CDR1 is SEHNR and CDR2 is FQNEAQ (reference sequence). The CDR3 is 15 residues long. CDR3 loop: CASSLAPAYLYGYTF. DNA of the CDR3: TGTGCCAGCAGCTTAGCCCCCGCGTATCTATATGGCTACACCTTC.

V and J are TRBV7-2 and TRBJ2-1, with D possibly TRBD1 on 6 matching bases. Per germline, CDR1 SGHTA and CDR2 FQGNSA. V dropped 1 base and J dropped 12 bases, with 10 bases sitting between them. The CDR3 totals 12 residues. CDR3 loop: CASSLGTGWQFF. As DNA, the CDR3 is TGTGCCAGCAGCTTAGGAACAGGGTGGCAGTTCTTC.

The rearrangement uses TRBV2 and TRBJ1-5, with 8 positions matching TRBD1. The CDR3 spans 15 residues. Germline V CDR1 and CDR2: SNHLY, FYNNEI. The trim removed 4 bases at V and 6 bases at J, leaving 8 bases unmatched. CDR3 loop: CASSGLQGVSQPQHF. As DNA, the CDR3 is TGTGCCAGCAGTGGATTACAGGGGGTAAGTCAGCCCCAGCATTTT.

The chain joins TRBV10-2 to TRBJ1-6; a possible D gene is TRBD1 (6 bases). The CDR3 is 16 amino acids. The ends were cut back, 0 bases at V and 11 bases at J, with 17 bases in the middle. CDR1 WSHSY and CDR2 SAAADI come from the germline V gene. CDR3: CASSESLAGEETPLHF. The CDR3 DNA reads TGCGCCAGCAGTGAGTCGCTGGCAGGGGAAGAGACACCCCTCCACTTT.

The V and J genes are TRBV29-1 and TRBJ2-3; 7 positions match TRBD1. Germline trimming cut 5 bases from V and 3 bases from J; bases unmatched to any gene: 20. CDR3 length: 18 amino acids. Germline loops: CDR1 SQVTM, CDR2 ANQGSEA. CDR3 region: CSVSGRRDRDLVTDTQYF. CDR3 nucleotide sequence: TGCAGCGTTTCAGGCCGAAGGGACAGAGACTTGGTTACAGATACGCAGTATTTT.

On this clone itself: The final CDR3 position lacks the conserved phenylalanine or tryptophan, pointing to a likely read error. It is unclear where the CDR3 begins or ends on the DNA, so no DNA is shown, and the CDR3 is as TCRdb lists it. V is TRBV5-6 and J is TRBJ1-2; the tabulated D call, TRBD1, remains unverified against the DNA. Looked up from germline, CDR1 is SGHDT and CDR2 is YYEEEE. A total of 9 residues make up the CDR3, ends included. Here the CDR3 reads CASRYRDKE.

DNA for the CDR3: TGTGCCAGCAGCTTATATGAGTCTTGGAATTCACCCCTCCACTTT. Protein: CASSLYESWNSPLHF. The J gene is TRBJ1-6, the V gene TRBV7-3; no reliable D call. This CDR3 region has 15 residues. CDR1 is SGHTA, CDR2 FQGTGA, per germline. V was trimmed by 2 bases and J by 7 bases, leaving 12 bases between them.

This chain uses TRBV5-4 with TRBJ2-5; maybe TRBD1 (5 bases). In germline, CDR1 is SGHNT, CDR2 YYREEE (reference sequence). CDR3 length equals 15 residues. V lost 4 bases to trimming and J lost 4 bases, with 17 bases between them. CDR3 region: CASSLLQGLLETQYF. The CDR3 DNA reads as TGTGCCAGCAGCCTCCTGCAGGGTTTGTTAGAGACCCAGTACTTC.

The V call is TRBV11-2, the J call TRBJ2-5, with 10 bases fitting TRBD2. V lost 3 bases and J lost 6; bases outside the gene matches: 10. The germline V gene encodes CDR1 SGHAT and CDR2 FQNNGV. The CDR3 sequence is 16 residues long. The CDR3 protein is CASSFGLAGGPQTQYF. CDR3 nucleotides: TGTGCCAGCAGCTTTGGTTTAGCGGGAGGTCCGCAGACCCAGTACTTC. Variable domain in full (rest from reference TRBV11-2 and TRBJ2-5): EAGVAQSPRYKIIEKRQSVAFWCNPISGHATLYWYQQILGQGPKLLIQFQNNGVVDDSQLPKDRFSAERLKGVDSTLKIQPAKLEDSAVYLCASSFGLAGGPQTQYFGPGTRLLVL.

A single count supports this clone. The chain combines TRBV12-5 with TRBJ2-3; 9 bases fit TRBD2. Germline V CDR1 and CDR2: LGHNT, FRNRAP. The CDR3 is made up of 16 amino acids. J gave up 2 bases and V 3 bases, and 6 bases lay outside the gene matches. CDR3 sequence (DNA): TGTGCTAGTGGTTTCGGGCTAGCGGGACCCACAGATACGCAGTATTTT. Its protein is CASGFGLAGPTDTQYF.

This clone was recorded once. V is TRBV28 and J is TRBJ1-3, with a tentative D call TRBD1 (6 bases). The CDR3 is 14 residues long. V dropped 4 bases and J dropped 4 bases, with 11 bases sitting between them. CDR1 and CDR2 (germline): MDHEN, SYDVKM. CDR3 amino acids: CASSSRTAGNTIYF. The CDR3 coding sequence is TGTGCCAGCAGTTCCCGGACAGCGGGAAACACCATATATTTT.

V usage is TRBV10-3 and J usage is TRBJ1-1; 8 nucleotides line up with TRBD1. J lost 2 bases, V lost 10 bases, and 6 bases had no gene match. The germline V gene encodes CDR1 ENHRY and CDR2 SYGVKD. The CDR3 is 13 amino acids. Written as DNA, the CDR3 is TGTGCCACCGAACAGGGGGATAACACTGAAGCTTTCTTT. The encoded protein is CATEQGDNTEAFF.